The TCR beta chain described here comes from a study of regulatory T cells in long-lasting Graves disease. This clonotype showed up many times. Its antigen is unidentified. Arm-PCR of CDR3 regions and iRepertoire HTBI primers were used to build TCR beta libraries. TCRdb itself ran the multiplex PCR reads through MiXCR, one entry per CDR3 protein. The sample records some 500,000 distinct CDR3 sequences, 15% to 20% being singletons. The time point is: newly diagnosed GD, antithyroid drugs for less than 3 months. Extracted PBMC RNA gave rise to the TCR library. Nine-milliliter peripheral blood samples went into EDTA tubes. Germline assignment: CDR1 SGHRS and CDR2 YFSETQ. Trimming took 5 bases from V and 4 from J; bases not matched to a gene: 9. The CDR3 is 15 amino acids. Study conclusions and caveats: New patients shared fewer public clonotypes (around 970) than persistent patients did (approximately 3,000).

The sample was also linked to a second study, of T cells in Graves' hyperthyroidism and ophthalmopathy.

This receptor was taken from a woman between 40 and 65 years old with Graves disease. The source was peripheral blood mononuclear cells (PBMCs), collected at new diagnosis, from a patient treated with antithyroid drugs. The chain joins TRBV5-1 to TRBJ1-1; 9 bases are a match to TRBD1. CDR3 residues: CASSLSTGGFTEAFF. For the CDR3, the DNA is TGCGCCAGCAGTTTATCTACAGGGGGCTTCACTGAAGCTTTCTTT.